This T cell receptor beta chain was recovered during a study of blood T cell repertoires in COVID-19. Background on the study: The analysed material was cDNA or gDNA that came from T cells, B-cell-depleted T cells, or PBMCs.

Clones were sequenced by immunoSEQ multiplex PCR, and TCRdb holds only the in-frame ones, with some missing. The data contain 180,000 or so clones, approximately 84% of them singletons. Trimming pared 0 bases from V and 0 bases from J, leaving 4 bases between. The CDR3 spans 15 residues. Germline V gene sequence: CDR1 SGDLS, CDR2 YYNGEE. The receptor was isolated from a man aged 35 to 55 who had recovered from COVID-19. Material for sequencing was peripheral blood. The rearrangement joins TRBV9 to TRBJ2-6; D call uncertain. CDR3 protein: CASSVVNSGANVLTF. The CDR3 DNA reads TGTGCCAGCAGCGTAGTTAACTCTGGGGCCAACGTCCTGACTTTC.